This entry features one TCR beta chain sequence. Its target is unknown. This sample is part of a study of shared clonotypes between healthy human individuals. Once extracted for a subset, genomic DNA was divided evenly among several immunoSEQ plates. Sequencing used immunoSEQ multiplex PCR; TCRdb keeps in-frame clones, though not all of them. The sample lists about 2 million clones; about 95% were seen once. The study's findings and limits: Donor clonotype sharing was expected to depend on sequencing depth.

Terminally differentiated effector memory CD45RA+ cells were left out of the naive CD8 fraction, which was CD45RO-negative and positively selected for CCR7. This clonotype originated in a man aged 18 to 30 in good health. The source material was naive CD8+ T cells sorted from blood.

The DNA of the CDR3 is TGTGCCAGCAGCTTTTTCGATGAGCAGTTCTTC. Protein: CASSFFDEQFF. The chain couples TRBV7-9 to TRBJ2-1; D unclear. The CDR3 extends over 11 amino acids. Trimming left V 3 bases short and J 8 bases short, with 5 bases between. Germline V gene lookup returns CDR1 SEHNR and CDR2 FQNEAQ (reference sequence).